This TCR beta chain comes out of a study of cytomegalovirus exposure and HLA in healthy donors. Notes on this clone: Its antigen is not identified.

The primer mix had 60 Vbeta and 13 Jbeta primers. The method was immunoSEQ multiplex PCR; TCRdb's version includes in-frame clones alone and lacks a portion of them. The table lists 75,000 to 95,000 clones, 60% to 80% of them singletons, with under 8% in the top ten. Regarding the study as a whole: Among TCR beta chains, those listed as cytomegalovirus-associated numbered fewer than 200. Previously analyzed data showed that most TCR beta V segments were productive at a frequency of about 87% or about 30%. Reportedly, HLA-A and HLA-B alleles of most subjects were accurately predicted from TCR beta.

Participants comprised healthy donors of bone marrow. J lost 4 bases, V lost 2 bases, and 7 bases had no gene match. CDR3 size: 15 residues. Germline CDR1 SGDLS, CDR2 YYNGEE. The rearrangement uses TRBV9 and TRBJ2-5; 8 nucleotides agree with TRBD2. The sequenced material came from PBMCs. The TCR was taken from a woman aged 25 to 39 in good health and CMV-seronegative. The CDR3 nucleotides read TGTGCCAGCAGCGTCGCGGGGGGAGCGGCAGAGACCCAGTACTTC. This translates into CASSVAGGAAETQYF.